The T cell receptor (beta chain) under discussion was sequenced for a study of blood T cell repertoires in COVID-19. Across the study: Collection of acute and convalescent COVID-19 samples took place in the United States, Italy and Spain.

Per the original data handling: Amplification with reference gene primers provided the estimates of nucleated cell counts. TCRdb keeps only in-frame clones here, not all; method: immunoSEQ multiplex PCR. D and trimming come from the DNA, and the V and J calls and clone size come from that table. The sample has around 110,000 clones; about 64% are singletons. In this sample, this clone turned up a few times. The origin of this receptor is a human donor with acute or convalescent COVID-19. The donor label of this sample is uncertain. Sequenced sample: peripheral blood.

As DNA, the CDR3 is TGTGCCAGCAGCGTAGATGGGGTTGGACAGAGTGCAGATACGCAGTATTTT. Protein sequence: CASSVDGVGQSADTQYF. The chain recombines TRBV9 with TRBJ2-3, with D possibly being TRBD1 (6 bases). This CDR3 has 17 amino acids. V gave up 0 bases and J gave up 4 bases, with 18 bases separating them. Germline V lookup: CDR1 SGDLS, CDR2 YYNGEE.